This T cell receptor (beta chain) was identified during a study of blood T cell repertoires in COVID-19 (dated by TCRdb to 2019 to 2021). The study in broad terms: Samples covering the acute and convalescent phases of COVID-19 were provided by collaborators in the United States, Italy and Spain. HLA class I and class II types, where available, came from metadata supplied by the sample provider rather than from assay-based typing. The repertoires were released in a freely available public database meant as a resource for research on the immune response to SARS-CoV-2. The prospective study material was composed of cDNA or gDNA derived from T cells, B-cell-depleted T cells, or PBMCs. The sample metadata nearly always contained a de-identified subject ID, COVID-19 status, age in years and sex. The samples were drawn from the first 160 participants of the ongoing ImmuneRACE study and from about 1,200 subjects provided by 6 global collaborators. The dataset comprised deeply sampled blood TCRbeta repertoires from subjects exposed to, actively infected with, or recovered from COVID-19.

The immunoSEQ Assay, a bias-controlled multiplex PCR, was used to amplify TCRbeta CDR3 regions from genomic DNA. Under the source paper's analysis protocol: Nucleated cell counts per sample were estimated from amplification of reference gene primers within the assay. Sequence reads were collapsed and filtered to measure the absolute abundance of every unique TCRbeta CDR3 rearrangement. For each sample, productive Simpson clonality was calculated by taking the square root of Simpson's diversity index across productive rearrangements. The immuneACCESS repertoire file appears here via TCRdb, limited to in-frame rearrangements. These files lack a portion of the clones; in checked studies, under half of the deficit traces to unresolved V genes, and the cause of the others is not known. Clone size and V and J calls were adopted from that table, with D and trimming inferred from the DNA. The sample profile shows approximately 280,000 clones; about 86% of them were found once. The ten largest clonotypes hold 2.1% of the sample.

Comment on this clone: Its antigen remains unidentified. Within one base of it there is no much larger clone, and no base qualities were kept.

Per the germline V gene, MNHNS is the CDR1 and SASEGT is the CDR2. V is clipped by 3 bases and J by 5 bases, and the sequence between their germline boundaries is 8 bases long. The CDR3 holds 13 amino acids from the cysteine to the phenylalanine. The read is trimmed to its CDR3 DNA, 39 bases read in frame from base 1. A second Seattle source provided samples from volunteer blood donors who had recovered from COVID-19. Each collaborating institution followed its own protocols to collect whole blood in K2EDTA tubes. For TCRbeta analysis, collaborators shipped samples in one of three forms: frozen whole blood, isolated PBMCs, or DNA extracted from either of those sample types. What the authors observed across the whole study: How much clinical and demographic metadata was included differed by source and by participant, and the metadata was provided uncurated.

The chain links TRBV6-1 with TRBJ1-5; the D gene identity is not certain. Sequenced: peripheral blood. This TCR was recovered from a woman aged 25 to 39 who had recovered from COVID-19. The CDR3 protein is CASSDSRYQPQHF. The DNA sequence follows: TGTGCCAGCAGTGATTCGAGATATCAGCCCCAGCATTTT.